Listed below are T cell receptor beta chains from one sample, sequenced in a study of cytomegalovirus exposure and HLA in healthy donors. Assay: immunoSEQ multiplex PCR; the TCRdb copy retains only in-frame clones and omits some. Among 150,000 to 200,000 clones listed, 70% to 90% were seen once. The sample comprised PBMCs. The receptors derive from a man aged 18 to 30 in good health and CMV-seropositive. Each CDR3 is given with its conserved first and last residue. The D gene is left open where the match is weak. Where a row states a size, it is once, few, many or the class of an expanded clone; other rows omit it.

clone size	J gene	D gene	V gene	CDR3 protein	CDR3 DNA
NA	TRBJ2-3	TRBD2	TRBV19	CASSIDSGLAGNTDTQYF	TGTGCCAGTAGTATAGATTCCGGACTAGCGGGGAACACAGATACGCAGTATTTT
NA	TRBJ1-2	NA	TRBV19	CASSTRVRGYTF	TGTGCCAGTAGTACCCGCGTGAGAGGCTACACCTTC
once	TRBJ2-2	NA	TRBV5-1	CASSLAGGTTGELFF	TGCGCCAGCAGCTTGGCCGGAGGGACGACCGGGGAGCTGTTTTTT
NA	TRBJ2-1	NA	TRBV7-9	CASSLHLLWNEQFF	TGTGCCAGCAGCTTACATCTACTTTGGAATGAGCAGTTCTTC
NA	TRBJ2-2	TRBD2	TRBV28	CASPSGAGELFF	TGTGCCAGCCCCAGCGGGGCCGGGGAGCTGTTTTTT
NA	TRBJ2-2	NA	TRBV4-2	CASSQAAASRTGELFF	TGTGCCAGCAGCCAAGCGGCGGCTAGTCGGACCGGGGAGCTGTTTTTT
NA	TRBJ2-7	TRBD1	TRBV19	CASSIGTGGREQYF	TGTGCCAGTAGTATCGGGACAGGGGGCCGCGAGCAGTACTTC
once	TRBJ2-2	TRBD1	TRBV15	CATSRDPDRAPTGELFF	TGTGCCACCAGCAGAGATCCGGACAGGGCACCTACCGGGGAGCTGTTTTTT
NA	TRBJ2-1	NA	TRBV7-9	CASSSSPPFSSYNEQFF	TGTGCCAGCAGCTCCTCGCCCCCTTTTAGCTCCTACAATGAGCAGTTCTTC
NA	TRBJ2-1	TRBD2	TRBV7-8	CASSFSSGGAAYNEQFF	TGTGCCAGCAGCTTTTCTAGCGGGGGGGCAGCCTACAATGAGCAGTTCTTC
NA	TRBJ2-5	NA	TRBV13	CASSLRLGGETQYF	TGTGCCAGCAGCTTACGTCTAGGGGGAGAGACCCAGTACTTC
NA	TRBJ2-1	TRBD2	TRBV5-1	CASMAGGLNEQFF	TGCGCCAGCATGGCGGGGGGGCTGAATGAGCAGTTCTTC
NA	TRBJ2-5	TRBD2	TRBV27	CASSRRLAGGQETQYF	TGTGCCAGCAGTAGAAGACTAGCGGGGGGCCAAGAGACCCAGTACTTC
NA	TRBJ1-5	NA	TRBV6-1	CASSAGVSNQPQHF	TGTGCCAGCAGTGCCGGGGTGAGCAATCAGCCCCAGCATTTT
NA	TRBJ1-6	TRBD1	TRBV29-1	CSVGQGADSPLHF	TGCAGCGTGGGACAGGGGGCAGATTCACCCCTCCACTTT
NA	TRBJ1-1	NA	TRBV27	CASSLWAGANTEAFF	TGTGCCAGCAGTTTATGGGCGGGGGCGAACACTGAAGCTTTCTTT
once	TRBJ2-7	NA	TRBV9	CASSVGAGVQYF	TGTGCCAGCAGCGTAGGCGCCGGGGTGCAGTACTTC
NA	TRBJ1-2	NA	TRBV9	CASSVAGQGYGYTF	TGTGCCAGCAGCGTAGCAGGCCAGGGCTATGGCTACACCTTC
NA	TRBJ2-1	NA	TRBV6-6	CASSLDSPNEQFF	TGTGCCAGCAGCCTGGACAGCCCGAATGAGCAGTTCTTC
NA	TRBJ1-6	NA	TRBV2	CASSAQTLHF	TGTGCCAGCAGTGCCCAAACCCTCCACTTT
NA	TRBJ2-5	NA	TRBV5-1	CASSLFPRTTEQETQYF	TGCGCCAGCAGCTTGTTCCCTCGAACTACTGAACAAGAGACCCAGTACTTC
NA	TRBJ1-6	TRBD1	TRBV5-6	CASSVGQASSYNSPLHF	TGTGCCAGCAGCGTGGGACAGGCTAGCTCCTATAATTCACCCCTCCACTTT
NA	TRBJ2-2	NA	TRBV6-5	CATHSPVTTGELFF	TGTGCCACCCATTCCCCCGTAACAACCGGGGAGCTGTTTTTT
few	TRBJ2-6	NA	TRBV15	CATSSDTSGANVLTF	TGTGCCACCAGCAGCGACACCTCTGGGGCCAACGTCCTGACTTTC
few	TRBJ1-1	NA	TRBV5-1	CASSEDPEGEAFF	TGCGCCAGCAGCGAGGACCCGGAGGGTGAAGCTTTCTTT
NA	TRBJ1-1	NA	TRBV7-6	CASSLTGLKEGAFF	TGTGCCAGCAGCTTAACGGGGCTCAAGGAGGGGGCTTTCTTT
few	TRBJ2-7	NA	TRBV5-4	CASSLDGLYEQYF	TGTGCCAGCAGCTTGGACGGACTCTACGAGCAGTACTTC
once	TRBJ1-5	NA	TRBV21-1	CASSKGGRISTPNQPQHF	TGTGCCAGCAGCAAAGGGGGCAGAATATCCACACCCAATCAGCCCCAGCATTTT
NA	TRBJ2-7	NA	TRBV18	CASSPRVSLHYEQYF	TGTGCCAGCTCACCACGAGTATCACTACATTACGAGCAGTACTTC
few	TRBJ2-1	TRBD1	TRBV5-8	CASSWGDRDYNEQFF	TGTGCCAGCAGCTGGGGAGACAGGGACTACAATGAGCAGTTCTTC
few	TRBJ1-1	NA	TRBV2	CACYRDLNTEAFF	TGTGCCTGCTACAGGGATCTGAACACTGAAGCTTTCTTT
NA	TRBJ2-6	NA	TRBV6-1	CASRLEDSGANVLTF	TGTGCCAGCCGCCTGGAGGACTCTGGGGCCAACGTCCTGACTTTC
NA	TRBJ2-3	TRBD2	TRBV5-1	CASSLPSGGAIDTQYF	TGCGCCAGCAGCTTGCCCAGCGGGGGGGCTATAGATACGCAGTATTTT
NA	TRBJ2-5	TRBD1	TRBV19	CASSDRGLQQETQYF	TGTGCCAGTAGTGACAGGGGGCTCCAGCAAGAGACCCAGTACTTC
NA	TRBJ2-5	TRBD1	TRBV7-6	CASSPWDRGIQETQYF	TGTGCCAGCAGCCCCTGGGACAGGGGGATCCAAGAGACCCAGTACTTC
NA	TRBJ1-1	NA	TRBV19	CASIRAPGDTEAFF	TGTGCCAGTATCCGGGCCCCGGGGGACACTGAAGCTTTCTTT
once	TRBJ1-2	NA	TRBV7-9	CASSLAVGARGYGYTF	TGTGCCAGCAGCTTAGCGGTGGGGGCGAGAGGCTATGGCTACACCTTC
once	TRBJ1-3	NA	TRBV5-1	CASSSAGPGNTIYF	TGCGCCAGCAGCTCCGCAGGGCCTGGAAACACCATATATTTT
NA	TRBJ1-5	NA	TRBV7-8	CATAGLGQPQHF	TGTGCCACTGCGGGTTTGGGCCAGCCCCAGCATTTT
NA	TRBJ2-3	NA	TRBV7-8	CASSPGLGGTDTQYF	TGTGCCAGCAGCCCGGGACTGGGGGGAACAGATACGCAGTATTTT
NA	TRBJ1-2	NA	TRBV7-6	CASSPKPTAGIGYTF	TGTGCCAGCAGCCCCAAACCGACGGCAGGGATCGGCTACACCTTC
NA	TRBJ2-5	TRBD1	TRBV7-2	CASSAQQGATETQYF	TGTGCCAGCAGCGCCCAACAGGGGGCTACAGAGACCCAGTACTTC
few	TRBJ1-2	NA	TRBV4-1	CASSQELQTNYGYTF	TGCGCCAGCAGCCAAGAGCTCCAGACTAACTATGGCTACACCTTC
NA	TRBJ2-7	TRBD1	TRBV7-7	CASSPGTETYEQYF	TGTGCTAGCAGCCCGGGGACAGAGACCTACGAGCAGTACTTC
NA	TRBJ2-3	NA	TRBV5-1	CASSLPLVADTQYF	TGCGCCAGCAGCTTACCTTTGGTAGCAGATACGCAGTATTTT
NA	TRBJ2-7	TRBD1	TRBV10-3	CAIMTGRYEQYF	TGTGCCATCATGACAGGGCGATACGAGCAGTACTTC
NA	TRBJ1-5	NA	TRBV2	CASGWGHSSGPGSPGNQPQHF	TGTGCCAGCGGATGGGGCCACTCGTCCGGTCCAGGCTCGCCAGGCAATCAGCCCCAGCATTTT
many	TRBJ1-2	NA	TRBV6-5	CASSVTQGYGYTF	TGTGCCAGCAGCGTAACTCAGGGATATGGCTACACCTTC
NA	TRBJ2-7	NA	TRBV27	CASSAGNRDEQYF	TGTGCCAGCAGTGCCGGTAACAGGGACGAGCAGTACTTC
once	TRBJ1-6	TRBD1	TRBV28	CATRDSKISYNSPLHF	TGTGCCACCCGGGACAGCAAAATCTCCTATAATTCACCCCTCCACTTT
NA	TRBJ2-5	NA	TRBV6-1	CASSQQGLQETQYF	TGTGCCAGCAGTCAACAGGGCCTCCAAGAGACCCAGTACTTC
NA	TRBJ2-7	TRBD1	TRBV27	CASRLIRDRVPYEQYF	TGTGCCAGCAGGCTGATCCGGGACAGGGTCCCATACGAGCAGTACTTC
NA	TRBJ1-3	NA	TRBV11-2	CASRSIRGGRSDTIYF	TGTGCCAGCAGGTCGATTCGAGGGGGACGCTCTGACACCATATATTTT
NA	TRBJ1-2	TRBD1	TRBV18	CASSSNPGGQNGYTF	TGTGCCAGCTCATCAAACCCAGGGGGGCAAAATGGCTACACCTTC
NA	TRBJ2-7	TRBD1	TRBV7-2	CASSPGDSHYEQYF	TGTGCCAGCAGCCCAGGGGACAGTCACTACGAGCAGTACTTC
NA	TRBJ1-1	TRBD1	TRBV13	CASSAGTGQAFF	TGTGCCAGCAGCGCAGGGACAGGGCAAGCTTTCTTT
NA	TRBJ2-7	TRBD2	TRBV30	CAWSGLALSYEQYF	TGTGCCTGGAGTGGACTAGCGCTCTCCTACGAGCAGTACTTC
NA	TRBJ1-1	NA	TRBV7-8	CASSPGQIRINTEAFF	TGTGCCAGCAGCCCCGGACAGATTCGGATTAACACTGAAGCTTTCTTT